These 6 T cell receptor beta chains were sequenced from one sample in a study of shared clonotypes between healthy human individuals. This table comes from immunoSEQ multiplex PCR, and its TCRdb copy is limited to in-frame clones, with some not included. The table records about 380,000 clones, roughly 96% of them present only once. Sequenced sample: memory CD8+ T cells sorted from blood. Subset: CD45RO+ cells pooled with CCR7-negative TemRA cells. Receptors were obtained from a man aged 30 to 39 in good health.

The chain has TRBV28 and TRBJ2-7; D gene unclear. V was pared by 2 bases and J by 4 bases, with 6 bases between. The CDR3 contains 12 residues. The germline gives CDR1 MDHEN, CDR2 SYDVKM. This CDR3 is CASSLRIYEQYF. The CDR3 region has the DNA TGTGCCAGCAGTTTAAGAATTTACGAGCAGTACTTC. Variable domain in full (rest from reference TRBV28 and TRBJ2-7): DVKVTQSSRYLVKRTGEKVFLECVQDMDHENMFWYRQDPGLGLRLIYFSYDVKMKEKGDIPEGYSVSREKKERFSLILESASTNQTSMYLCASSLRIYEQYFGPGTRLTVT.

The V call is TRBV6-1, the J call TRBJ2-1; 10 bases fit TRBD2. Trimming cost V 2 bases and J 9 bases; bases outside gene matches: 10. This CDR3 spans 16 amino acids. CDR1 is MNHNS and CDR2 is SASEGT in the germline V gene. This CDR3 reads CASSEWLAGVQGEQFF. The CDR3 bases are TGTGCCAGCAGTGAATGGCTAGCGGGAGTCCAAGGTGAGCAGTTCTTC.

The chain couples TRBV5-1 to TRBJ2-3; tentative D call: TRBD1 (6 bases). Germline V gene lookup returns CDR1 SGHRS and CDR2 YFSETQ. Trimming shortened V by 4 bases and J by 0 bases, and 12 bases separated the two germline ends. This CDR3 comprises 15 residues. DNA of the CDR3: TGCGCCAGCAGCAGGGGACAAACTAGCACAGATACGCAGTATTTT. The encoded protein is CASSRGQTSTDTQYF.

This sequence joins TRBV7-8 and TRBJ2-5; 8 bases agree with TRBD2. J was trimmed by 1 base and V by 0 bases; bases with no gene match: 13. The CDR3 runs 19 residues. Germline lookup yields CDR1 SGHVS and CDR2 FQNEAQ. The CDR3 protein is CASSLAVSSGKGFQETQYF. The CDR3 DNA is TGTGCCAGCAGCTTAGCGGTCAGTAGCGGGAAAGGGTTCCAAGAGACCCAGTACTTC.

This chain uses TRBV27 with TRBJ2-7; D might be TRBD2 (5 bases). V was shortened by 2 bases and J by 4 bases, with 12 bases between the two germline ends. In germline, CDR1 is MNHEY, CDR2 SMNVEV (reference sequence). The CDR3 spans 14 residues. The CDR3 DNA reads TGTGCCAGCAGTTTAAGAGGGAGCAAATACGAGCAGTACTTC. This codes for CASSLRGSKYEQYF.

This chain joins TRBV18 and TRBJ2-1; a weak D match, TRBD2 (5 bases). Trimming stripped 6 bases from V and 0 bases from J, with 12 bases between. Germline-derived CDR1 and CDR2 are KGHSH and LQKENI. There are 15 residues in the CDR3. The CDR3 region has the DNA TGTGCCAGCTCTCCTGCTAGCAGCTCCTACAATGAGCAGTTCTTC. Its translation is CASSPASSSYNEQFF.